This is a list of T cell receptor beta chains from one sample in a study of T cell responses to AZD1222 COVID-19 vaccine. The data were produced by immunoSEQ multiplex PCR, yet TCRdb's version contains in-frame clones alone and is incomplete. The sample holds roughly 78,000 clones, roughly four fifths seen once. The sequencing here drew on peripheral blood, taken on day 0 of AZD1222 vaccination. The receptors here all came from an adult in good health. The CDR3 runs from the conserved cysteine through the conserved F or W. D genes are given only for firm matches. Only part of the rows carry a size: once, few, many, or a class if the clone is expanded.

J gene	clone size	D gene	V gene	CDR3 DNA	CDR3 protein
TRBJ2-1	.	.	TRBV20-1	TGCAGTGCTAGTCTCCCTGTGACCATCTACAATGAGCAGTTCTTC	CSASLPVTIYNEQFF
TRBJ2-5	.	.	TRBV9	TGTGCCAGCAGCGGGGGCCCCGGCCGAGGGGAGACCCAGTACTTC	CASSGGPGRGETQYF
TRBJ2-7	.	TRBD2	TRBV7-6	TGTGCCAGCAGCGCCCAAGCGGGAGCCTCCTACGAGCAGTACTTC	CASSAQAGASYEQYF
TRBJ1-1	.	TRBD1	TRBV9	TGTGCCAGCAGCGTAGGCTACCTACAGGGGGCTACCGTGATGGGCACTGAAGCTTTCTTT	CASSVGYLQGATVMGTEAFF
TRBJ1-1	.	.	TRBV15	TGTGCCACCAGCAGGGACCGGGGGAACACTGAAGCTTTCTTT	CATSRDRGNTEAFF
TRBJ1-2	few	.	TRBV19	TGTGCCAGTAGTACCGCGCCGGGCGGCTACACCTTC	CASSTAPGGYTF
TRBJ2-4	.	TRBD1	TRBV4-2	TGTGCCAGCAGCGAAAGATCCAGGGACAGGGGGGCCAAAAACATTCAGTACTTC	CASSERSRDRGAKNIQYF
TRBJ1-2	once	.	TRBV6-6	TGTGCCAGCAGGACCCAGCCGGGATCGGGCTACACCTTC	CASRTQPGSGYTF
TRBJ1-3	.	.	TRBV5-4	TGTGCCAGCAGCGCTTACAGGGGAAACACCATATATTTT	CASSAYRGNTIYF
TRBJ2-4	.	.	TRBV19	TGTGCCAGTACCGCCACTGACCTGGGAGCCAAAAACATTCAGTACTTC	CASTATDLGAKNIQYF
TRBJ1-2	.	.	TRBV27	TGTGCCAGCAGTTTAAGAAGGGGCGGTAACTATGGCTACACCTTC	CASSLRRGGNYGYTF
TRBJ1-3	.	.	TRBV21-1	TGTGCCAGCAGCAAAGTATACACCATATATTTT	CASSKVYTIYF
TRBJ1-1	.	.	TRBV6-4	TGTGCCAGCAGTGACGCCGGGGGGGAGAACACTGAAGCTTTCTTT	CASSDAGGENTEAFF
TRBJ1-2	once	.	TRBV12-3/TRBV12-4	TGTGCCAGCAGTTCCCGGGAAAATGGCTACACCTTC	CASSSRENGYTF
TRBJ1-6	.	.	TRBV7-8	TGTGCCAGCAGACCAGCGGCCGCGAGCTCCTATAATTCACCCCTCCACTTT	CASRPAAASSYNSPLHF
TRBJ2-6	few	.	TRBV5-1	TGCGCCAGCAGCTTAGGGGGACGTGGGGCCAACGTCCTGACTTTC	CASSLGGRGANVLTF
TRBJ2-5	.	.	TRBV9	TGTGCCAGCAGCGGCGGACGGGACGGCTACCAAGAGACCCAGTACTTC	CASSGGRDGYQETQYF
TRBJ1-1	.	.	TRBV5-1	TGCGCCAGCAGCTTGGTCTTGGGGGATACTGAAGCTTTCTTT	CASSLVLGDTEAFF
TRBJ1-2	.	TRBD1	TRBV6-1	TGTGCCAGCAGTTTACAGGGGGTTGGGGGCTACACCTTC	CASSLQGVGGYTF
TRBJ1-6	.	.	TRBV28	TGTGCCAGCAGTTTCTCCAGGGATTCACCCCTCCACTTT	CASSFSRDSPLHF
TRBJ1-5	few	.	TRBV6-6	TGTGCCAGCAGCCGCGCGAGGGGGGAGGGACAGCCCCAGCATTTT	CASSRARGEGQPQHF
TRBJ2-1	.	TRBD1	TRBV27	TGTGCCAGCAGTATCGGGACAGGGAGCGGGAATGAGCAGTTCTTC	CASSIGTGSGNEQFF
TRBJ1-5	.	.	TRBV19	TGTGCCAGTACTGAGCACAGTAGCAATCAGCCCCAGCATTTT	CASTEHSSNQPQHF
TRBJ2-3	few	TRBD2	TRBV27	TGTGCCAGCAGTGCAACTAGCGGCACAGATACGCAGTATTTT	CASSATSGTDTQYF
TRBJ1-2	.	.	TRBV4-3	TGCGCCAGCAGCCAAGAGGGCTCTAGTAACTATGGCTACACCTTC	CASSQEGSSNYGYTF
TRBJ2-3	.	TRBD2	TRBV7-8	TGTGCCAGCAGCTTATCGCTAGCGGGAGGGAGCACAGATACGCAGTATTTT	CASSLSLAGGSTDTQYF
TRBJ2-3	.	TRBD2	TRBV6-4	TGTGCCAGCAGTGACTCGAGCGGGGGGGCAGATACGCAGTATTTT	CASSDSSGGADTQYF
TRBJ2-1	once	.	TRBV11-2	TGTGCCAGCAGCTTAGATTTGGCAGGGGGGTACAATGAGCAGTTCTTC	CASSLDLAGGYNEQFF
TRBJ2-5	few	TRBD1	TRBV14	TGTGCCAGCAGCCGCCACTCACAGGGGGAGACCCAGTACTTC	CASSRHSQGETQYF
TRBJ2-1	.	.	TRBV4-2	TGTGCCAGCAGCCAAGATAATGGGTGGGGCTCCTACAATGAGCAGTTCTTC	CASSQDNGWGSYNEQFF
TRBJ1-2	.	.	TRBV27	TGTGCCAGCAGTTCGCCCGACCTGGTGGGAGGCTACACCTTC	CASSSPDLVGGYTF
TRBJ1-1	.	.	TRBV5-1	TGCGCCAGCAGTTCTCTCCGGGAACTGAACACTGAAGCTTTCTTT	CASSSLRELNTEAFF
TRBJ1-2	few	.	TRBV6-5	TGTGCCAGCAGAAAGGGTGTAAGCTATGGCTACACCTTC	CASRKGVSYGYTF
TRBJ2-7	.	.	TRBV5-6	TGTGCCAGCAGCTTGACAGGGCGGGTCGAGCAGTACTTC	CASSLTGRVEQYF
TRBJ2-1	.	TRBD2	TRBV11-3	TGTGCCAGCAGCTTAGGGCTAGCGGGAGCCTACAATGAGCAGTTCTTC	CASSLGLAGAYNEQFF
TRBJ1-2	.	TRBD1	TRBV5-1	TGCGCCAGCAGCTTGGGACAGGGGGCTAAGGGCTACACCTTC	CASSLGQGAKGYTF
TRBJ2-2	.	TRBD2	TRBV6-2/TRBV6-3	TGTGCCAGCAGTTCCGGCGGGAGGAAGCTGTTTTTT	CASSSGGRKLFF
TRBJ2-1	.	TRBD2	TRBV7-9	TGTGCCAGCAGCTTACCCCCTAGACTAGCGGGGGCCCACAATGAGCAGTTCTTC	CASSLPPRLAGAHNEQFF
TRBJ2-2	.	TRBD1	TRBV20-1	TGCAGTGCTAGTGCCCGGGACAGGGACACCGGGGAGCTGTTTTTT	CSASARDRDTGELFF
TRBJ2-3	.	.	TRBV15	TGTGCCACCAGCAGCGGGTTCACAGATACGCAGTATTTT	CATSSGFTDTQYF
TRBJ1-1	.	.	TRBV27	TGTGCCAGCAGTATCAGGGTATCCACTGAAGCTTTCTTT	CASSIRVSTEAFF
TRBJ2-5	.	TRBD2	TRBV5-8	TGTGCCAGCAGCGTGACTAGCGGGGGCTCCCGGGAGACCCAGTACTTC	CASSVTSGGSRETQYF
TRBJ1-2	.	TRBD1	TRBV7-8	TGTGCCAGCAGCCCCGCTTGGGGACAGGGCTACTATGGCTACACCTTC	CASSPAWGQGYYGYTF
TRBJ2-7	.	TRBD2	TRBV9	TGTGCCAGCAGTATAGCGGGGGACTCCTACGAGCAGTACTTC	CASSIAGDSYEQYF
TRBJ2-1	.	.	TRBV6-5	TGTGCCAGCAGGGGGTGGGGTGACTACAATGAGCAGTTCTTC	CASRGWGDYNEQFF
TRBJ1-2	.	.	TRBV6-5	TGTGCCAGCATGAGGGGGGGGACGGAGAACTATGGCTACACCTTC	CASMRGGTENYGYTF
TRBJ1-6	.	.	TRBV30	TGTGCCTGGAGGAGGGACTCGAATTCACCCCTCCACTTT	CAWRRDSNSPLHF
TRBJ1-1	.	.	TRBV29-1	TGCAGCGTCGCGGGACAAAACACTGAAGCTTTCTTT	CSVAGQNTEAFF
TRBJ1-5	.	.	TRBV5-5	TGTGCCAGCAGCCAAGGGATAATTGACCAGCCCCAGCATTTT	CASSQGIIDQPQHF
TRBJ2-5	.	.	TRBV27	TGTGCCAGCTCTCAGAGTGGACGGGAGACCCAGTACTTC	CASSQSGRETQYF
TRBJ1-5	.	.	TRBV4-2	TGTGCCAGCAGCCAAGGGCAGGGACAGCCCCAGCATTTT	CASSQGQGQPQHF